A selection of T cell receptor beta chains follows, all from one sample in a study of blood T cell repertoires in COVID-19. Here immunoSEQ multiplex PCR was the method, and the copy in TCRdb shows in-frame clones only, minus some. Of some 50,000 clones in the sample, under 90% are singletons; the top ten hold approximately 27%. Material for sequencing was peripheral blood. The receptors originated from a human donor in a cohort sampled during active COVID-19. CDR3s include the opening cysteine and the closing phenylalanine or tryptophan. Each record gives: V gene, D gene, clone size, J gene, CDR3 protein, CDR3 DNA. The D gene is left open where the match is weak. Clone size is not always given. Where it is, it says once, few, many or a class for expanded clones.

TRBV6-6,TRBD1,few,TRBJ1-1,CASSAAGGAFF,TGTGCCAGCTCCGCCGCAGGGGGAGCTTTCTTT
TRBV7-2,NA,NA,TRBJ2-1,CASSLAFGAYNEQFF,TGTGCCAGCAGCTTAGCTTTTGGGGCTTACAATGAGCAGTTCTTC
TRBV27,NA,NA,TRBJ2-7,CASGYKSVSYEQYF,TGTGCCAGCGGTTACAAGTCTGTCTCCTACGAGCAGTACTTC
TRBV10-3,TRBD2,once,TRBJ2-6,CAISDLAGFSGANVLTF,TGTGCCATCAGTGATCTAGCGGGTTTCTCTGGGGCCAACGTCCTGACTTTC
TRBV6-4,TRBD2,once,TRBJ2-1,CASSGTSGRVGAYNEQFF,TGTGCCAGCAGCGGGACTAGCGGGAGGGTAGGGGCCTACAATGAGCAGTTCTTC
TRBV6-2/TRBV6-3,TRBD1,NA,TRBJ1-2,CASSPGQGERWYYGYTF,TGTGCCAGCAGCCCTGGACAGGGGGAAAGGTGGTACTATGGCTACACCTTC
TRBV4-1,NA,few,TRBJ2-7,CASSQDLSFSYEQYF,TGCGCCAGCAGCCAAGATTTGAGTTTCTCCTACGAGCAGTACTTC
TRBV5-1,TRBD1,NA,TRBJ2-6,CASRETGAAGANVLTF,TGCGCCAGCAGGGAGACAGGGGCGGCCGGGGCCAACGTCCTGACTTTC
TRBV28,NA,NA,TRBJ1-5,CASSLYQGSQPQHF,TGTGCCAGCAGTTTATATCAGGGGAGTCAGCCCCAGCATTTT
TRBV18,TRBD1,NA,TRBJ1-1,CASSPPGTGASRMNTEAFF,TGTGCCAGCTCACCACCGGGAACAGGGGCCTCCCGGATGAACACTGAAGCTTTCTTT
TRBV28,TRBD1,NA,TRBJ2-6,CASSRTGGNSGANVLTF,TGTGCCAGCAGTCGGACAGGGGGAAACTCTGGGGCCAACGTCCTGACTTTC